This T cell receptor (beta chain) originates from a study of blood T cells in healthy people across ages. This clonotype was detected only a few times. Primed by a sample-barcoded 5' primer and a J-beta primer mix, a second PCR proceeded for about 6 to 11 cycles. TCRdb re-derived calls from the 5' RACE reads in MiXCR, one entry per CDR3 protein. This sample has roughly 560,000 distinct CDR3 sequences, with 24% found just once. The length of the CDR3 is 19 residues. CDR1 is MDHEN, CDR2 SYDVKM, per germline. V lost 5 bases and J lost 7, with 29 bases in between. These data were also reused for a study on T cells of mothers and their children. According to that study: Per child, 3 million or so TCR beta CDR3 reads were obtained, against over 8 million per mother.

This TCR was recovered from a boy between 10 and 17 years old in good health. Sequenced material: blood. The chain is built from TRBV28 and TRBJ1-4; possibly TRBD1 for D (5 bases). This chain's CDR3 is CASSTEFNFSGWDREKLFF. DNA for the CDR3: TGTGCCAGCAGTACCGAGTTCAATTTCTCAGGGTGGGATCGTGAAAAACTGTTTTTT.